This TCR beta chain was observed in a study of a mutant IDH1 vaccine in newly diagnosed glioma. Study-level information: There were about 60% males and around 38% females among treated patients, whose mean age was 40.4 years. Beforehand, treatment had been radiotherapy, temozolomide, or both; the majority received both.

Described time point: baseline, week 1 (first vaccination visit). The treatment is: pre-vaccination baseline after standard-of-care therapy. Astrocytomas that were new, WHO grade 3 or 4, IDH1-mutant and ATRX-lost were present in the donors. Details on this clone: The antigen is undetermined.

Clones were sequenced by immunoSEQ multiplex PCR, and TCRdb holds only the in-frame ones, with some missing. The sample lists over 14,000 clones, around 91% occurring once. V gave up 7 bases and J gave up 3 bases, with 8 bases separating them. CDR1 is SGHTS, CDR2 YDEGEE, per germline. The CDR3 consists of 12 residues. General observations from the study: Shifts in the top peripheral T cell clonotypes seemed unrelated to pseudoprogression.

The source is a woman between 40 and 50 years old with glioma. Some clones in this sample may be carry-over from other donors' samples. The V gene is TRBV5-8, the J gene TRBJ1-3; D ambiguous. The starting material was PBMCs, obtained from a glioma patient treated with radiotherapy, temozolomide or both. CDR3 sequence (DNA): TGTGCCAGCGGCCCTGATGGAAACACCATATATTTT. It codes for CASGPDGNTIYF.